What follows are 28 T cell receptor beta chains derived from one specimen sequenced in a study of cytomegalovirus exposure and HLA in healthy donors. In the PCR, 60 Vbeta and 13 Jbeta primers were used. The repertoire was sequenced with immunoSEQ multiplex PCR; TCRdb's copy has only in-frame clones and lacks some. The sample shows under 200,000 clones, 65% to 70% of them seen only once. The sample consisted of PBMCs. The receptors originated from a woman aged 18-29 years in good health and CMV-seropositive.

J is TRBJ1-2 and V is TRBV9; 9 nucleotides match TRBD1. The trim removed 4 bases at V and 6 bases at J, leaving 4 bases unmatched. The CDR3 loop spans 13 amino acids. Per germline, CDR1 SGDLS and CDR2 YYNGEE. The DNA for the CDR3 is TGTGCCAGCAGCCGGGACAGGGTCCATGGCTACACCTTC. It translates to CASSRDRVHGYTF.

The chain carries TRBV11-2 and TRBJ2-7, with 13 bases matching TRBD2. CDR1 and CDR2 (germline): SGHAT, FQNNGV. Trimming cost V 0 bases and J 6 bases; bases outside gene matches: 5. The CDR3 covers 16 residues. CDR3 sequence reads: CASSLERTSGRGEQYF. The CDR3, as DNA: TGTGCCAGCAGCTTAGAAAGGACTAGCGGGAGAGGCGAGCAGTACTTC.

This clone was recorded only once. The chain is built from TRBV9 and TRBJ2-7; D perhaps matches TRBD1 (6 bases). CDR3 length: 14 amino acids. CDR1 SGDLS and CDR2 YYNGEE come from the germline V gene. V lost 3 bases, J lost 0 bases, and 10 bases lay in between. CDR3 sequence: CASSARQDSYEQYF. DNA of the CDR3: TGTGCCAGCAGCGCGAGACAGGACTCCTACGAGCAGTACTTC.

The V and J genes are TRBV27 and TRBJ2-7, with D possibly matching TRBD2 (5 bases). The germline V and J ends were trimmed by 2 bases and 0 bases, with 8 bases remaining between them. The CDR3 consists of 14 residues. Germline V gene data show CDR1 as MNHEY and CDR2 as SMNVEV (reference sequence). In DNA form, the CDR3 reads TGTGCCAGCAGTTTAAGCGGATCCTCCTACGAGCAGTACTTC. Residues: CASSLSGSSYEQYF.

This clone was seen just once. The chain employs TRBV2 and TRBJ2-1, with TRBD2 matching over 11 bases. CDR3 length equals 15 residues. Germline values: CDR1 SNHLY, CDR2 FYNNEI. V shed 1 base and J 8 bases; nucleotides not matched to a gene: 4. CDR3 in DNA: TGTGCCAGCAGTGAAGGACTAGCGGGACGTGATGAGCAGTTCTTC. As protein: CASSEGLAGRDEQFF.

The chain employs TRBV6-5 and TRBJ2-3; D is undetermined. Trimming took off 8 bases at V and 5 bases at J, with 8 bases between the two ends. This CDR3 contains 11 residues. The germline V gene encodes CDR1 MNHEY and CDR2 SVGAGI. In DNA, the CDR3 is TGTGCCAGCTCTGCGTTAGATACGCAGTATTTT. It codes for CASSALDTQYF.

The chain recombines TRBV15 with TRBJ1-5; D uncertain. CDR3 length: 14 residues. Between the trimmed V and J ends, which lost 9 bases and 5 bases, there was a span of 17 bases. The germline gives CDR1 LNHNV, CDR2 YYDKDF (reference sequence). CDR3 DNA: TGTGCCACGGGGAGGGCCAGCCCCGATCAGCCCCAGCATTTT. Its translation: CATGRASPDQPQHF.

This rearrangement joins TRBV6-1 to TRBJ2-7; D is possibly TRBD2 (7 bases). With 6 bases removed from V and 2 bases from J, the gap between germline ends came to 11 bases. The V gene's germline CDR1 is MNHNS and CDR2 SASEGT. This CDR3 comprises 13 residues. The CDR3 spells CASRGGGTYEQYF. The CDR3 DNA is TGTGCCAGCAGGGGAGGGGGTACCTACGAGCAGTACTTC.

The chain is built from TRBV7-9 and TRBJ2-5, with D unresolved. The CDR3 is 11 amino acids. In germline, CDR1 is SEHNR, CDR2 FQNEAQ (reference sequence). V dropped 1 base and J dropped 6 bases, with 3 bases sitting between them. The CDR3 sequence is CASSLGQTQYF. DNA for the CDR3: TGTGCCAGCAGCTTAGGGCAGACCCAGTACTTC.

This clone was detected only a few times. The chain uses TRBV5-1 and TRBJ2-7; D gene uncertain. The germline V gene has CDR1 SGHRS and CDR2 YFSETQ. The V gene lost 0 bases and the J gene lost 0 bases, with 7 bases spanning the gap. The CDR3 totals 14 residues. DNA of the CDR3: TGCGCCAGCAGCTTGGGACTTGACTCCTACGAGCAGTACTTC. This codes for CASSLGLDSYEQYF. Supplemented by reference TRBV5-1 and TRBJ2-7, the full variable domain reads KAGVTQTPRYLIKTRGQQVTLSCSPISGHRSVSWYQQTPGQGLQFLFEYFSETQRNKGNFPGRFSGRQFSNSRSEMNVSTLELGDSALYLCASSLGLDSYEQYFGPGTRLTVT.

This chain links TRBV14 with TRBJ2-7, with 9 bases that match TRBD1. J lost 5 bases, V lost 0 bases, and 14 bases had no gene match. Germline lookup yields CDR1 SGHDN and CDR2 FVKESK. The CDR3 totals 18 residues. The CDR3 DNA reads TGTGCCAGCAGCCAAGACCCTGGGTGGGACAGGGAGATCCACGAGCAGTACTTC. It codes for CASSQDPGWDREIHEQYF.

V and J are TRBV6-5 and TRBJ1-1, with a tentative D call TRBD1 (6 bases). The germline CDR1 and CDR2 sequences are MNHEY and SVGAGI. Trimming shortened V by 5 bases and J by 4 bases, and 11 bases separated the two germline ends. This CDR3 is 13 amino acids long. The CDR3, as DNA: TGTGCCAGCAGTCCTAGGGGGAGCACTGAAGCTTTCTTT. It yields the protein CASSPRGSTEAFF.

The J gene is TRBJ1-5, the V gene TRBV19; the D is unclear. This CDR3 is built from 18 residues. Germline V lookup: CDR1 LNHDA, CDR2 SQIVND (reference sequence). V gave up 6 bases and J gave up 1 base, with 22 bases separating them. The CDR3 is CASSLEGLSGRSNQPQHF. Here the CDR3 DNA reads TGTGCCAGTAGCTTGGAGGGCCTCTCGGGGAGGAGCAATCAGCCCCAGCATTTT.

This clone has just a few counts. The chain recombines TRBV27 with TRBJ1-4; a weak D match, TRBD1 (6 bases). Germline V lookup: CDR1 MNHEY, CDR2 SMNVEV (reference sequence). V lost 5 bases to trimming and J lost 7 bases, with 11 bases between them. This CDR3 region has 13 residues. This chain's CDR3 is CASSRGFGEKLFF. The CDR3 nucleotides read TGTGCCAGCAGTAGGGGGTTCGGTGAAAAACTGTTTTTT.

The chain combines TRBV10-3 with TRBJ2-7; 12 nucleotides match TRBD1. Germline lookup yields CDR1 ENHRY and CDR2 SYGVKD. The junction had 9 bases not matched to a gene; V was cut back by 3 bases and J by 0 bases. This CDR3 has 18 amino acids. DNA of the CDR3: TGTGCCATCAGTGAAACGGGACAGGGGGCTTCCAGCTCCTACGAGCAGTACTTC. It codes for CAISETGQGASSSYEQYF.

Only a few counts were recorded for this clone. This sequence joins TRBV10-3 and TRBJ2-7; maybe TRBD2 (5 bases). The germline V and J ends were trimmed by 7 bases and 6 bases, with 19 bases remaining between them. This CDR3 has 14 amino acids. The germline gives CDR1 ENHRY, CDR2 SYGVKD. CDR3 loop: CAIMEGLGGFEQYF. As DNA, the CDR3 is TGTGCCATCATGGAAGGACTCGGTGGATTCGAGCAGTACTTC.

This clone turned up a few times. The same CDR3 arises from other DNA sequences in this sample as well. The gene calls are TRBV6-5 and TRBJ1-6; TRBD1 matches at 7 bases. The CDR3 runs to 15 residues. Trimming removed 7 bases from V and 5 bases from J; junction bases left unmatched: 8. The germline CDR1 and CDR2 sequences are MNHEY and SVGAGI. The CDR3 DNA reads TGTGCCAGCAACCCGACAGGGTCACATAATTCACCCCTCCACTTT. Translating gives CASNPTGSHNSPLHF.

The chain couples TRBV6-5 to TRBJ1-6; 9 bases align to TRBD1. V was pared by 6 bases and J by 5 bases, with 5 bases of the junction left unmatched. The CDR3 is 15 residues long. Germline-derived CDR1 and CDR2 are MNHEY and SVGAGI. CDR3 region: CASRPGQGNNSPLHF. In DNA, the CDR3 is TGTGCCAGCAGGCCGGGACAGGGAAATAATTCACCCCTCCACTTT.

This chain joins TRBV13 and TRBJ1-2; TRBD1 is a possible D gene (5 bases). Germline V gene lookup returns CDR1 PRHDT and CDR2 FYEKMQ (reference sequence). Trimming took off 6 bases at V and 6 bases at J, with 23 bases between the two ends. The CDR3 has 16 amino acids. This CDR3 reads CASRDTGAPNRDGYTF. CDR3 DNA sequence: TGTGCCAGCAGGGACACGGGAGCCCCAAATCGGGATGGCTACACCTTC.

This chain joins TRBV6-5 and TRBJ1-2; 7 bases match TRBD1. Trimming cost V 6 bases and J 4 bases; bases outside gene matches: 5. The CDR3 contains 13 residues. Germline CDR1 MNHEY, CDR2 SVGAGI. DNA for the CDR3: TGTGCCAGCAGCCCGGACAGGACCTATGGCTACACCTTC. It is translated as CASSPDRTYGYTF.

The rearrangement uses TRBV13 and TRBJ1-3; 7 nucleotides match TRBD1. Losses at the gene ends were 3 bases for V and 3 bases for J; bases not matched to a gene: 2. The CDR3 extends over 14 amino acids. Germline CDR1 PRHDT, CDR2 FYEKMQ (reference sequence). CDR3 sequence (DNA): TGTGCCAGCAGCTTTGCAGGGGGTGGAAACACCATATATTTT. It codes for CASSFAGGGNTIYF. The full variable domain, its missing parts supplied by reference TRBV13 and TRBJ1-3, is AAGVIQSPRHLIKEKRETATLKCYPIPRHDTVYWYQQGPGQDPQFLISFYEKMQSDKGSIPDRFSAQQFSDYHSELNMSSLELGDSALYFCASSFAGGGNTIYFGEGSWLTVV.

The chain links TRBV6-1 to TRBJ1-2, with a tentative D call TRBD1 (6 bases). The ends were cut back, 5 bases at V and 6 bases at J, with 13 bases in the middle. The CDR3 is made up of 13 amino acids. Germline V gene lookup returns CDR1 MNHNS and CDR2 SASEGT. The CDR3 bases are TGTGCCAGCAGTTATCAGGGGACCGATGGCTACACCTTC. Translation: CASSYQGTDGYTF.

V gene TRBV30 combines with J gene TRBJ2-5; 12 nucleotides agree with TRBD1. Germline lookup yields CDR1 GTSNPN and CDR2 SVGIG (reference sequence). The CDR3 is 15 amino acids. V trimming: 0 bases; J trimming: 5 bases; junction bases outside the gene matches: 4. CDR3 sequence (DNA): TGTGCCTGGAGTGTAGGGACAGGGGGCCGGGAGACCCAGTACTTC. Its translation: CAWSVGTGGRETQYF.

J is TRBJ2-1 and V is TRBV13; TRBD2 aligns across 9 bases. Germline V gene data show CDR1 as PRHDT and CDR2 as FYEKMQ (reference sequence). After removal of 1 base from V and 4 bases from J, the junction contained 5 bases not matched to a gene. CDR3 length: 16 residues. In DNA, the CDR3 is TGTGCCAGCAGCTTAGTTTATGCGGGAGGGTACAATGAGCAGTTCTTC. Its protein product is CASSLVYAGGYNEQFF.

This clone was counted between two and nine times. This rearrangement joins TRBV6-6 to TRBJ2-7, with 7 bases lining up with TRBD1. The germline gives CDR1 MNHNY, CDR2 SVGAGI (reference sequence). Trimming took 6 bases from V and 3 from J; bases not matched to a gene: 11. This CDR3 contains 15 residues. The CDR3 nucleotides read TGTGCCAGCAGAGATGGGACAGTTCGTAACTACGAGCAGTACTTC. This sequence encodes CASRDGTVRNYEQYF.

This clone was found a few times. This chain links TRBV5-6 with TRBJ1-5, with TRBD1 as a possible D gene (6 bases). The CDR3 totals 14 residues. V gave up 2 bases and J gave up 3 bases, with 9 bases separating them. Germline CDR1 SGHDT, CDR2 YYEEEE. CDR3 in amino acids: CASSFRDNNQPQHF. CDR3 bases: TGTGCCAGCAGCTTCCGGGACAACAATCAGCCCCAGCATTTT.

In its sample, this clone was seen once. This chain connects TRBV6-1 to TRBJ2-7; TRBD1 might be the D (6 bases). Germline V gene sequence: CDR1 MNHNS, CDR2 SASEGT. With 5 bases removed from V and 5 bases from J, the gap between germline ends came to 16 bases. The CDR3 totals 14 residues. The CDR3 DNA follows: TGTGCCAGCAGTCCCAGTACAGGGTCCCACGAGCAGTACTTC. Protein: CASSPSTGSHEQYF.

The chain has TRBV7-9 and TRBJ1-4, with D perhaps TRBD1 (6 bases). V was pared by 3 bases and J by 6 bases, with 11 bases between. This CDR3 has 14 amino acids. CDR1 SEHNR and CDR2 FQNEAQ come from the germline V gene (reference sequence). The CDR3 is CASSLGARYEKLFF. For the CDR3, the DNA is TGTGCCAGCAGCTTGGGGGCGCGATATGAAAAACTGTTTTTT.